This TCR beta chain was documented in a study of T-cell memory formation after mild COVID-19. MiXCR, applied by TCRdb to the 5' RACE reads, yields one record per CDR3 protein. The sample carries tens of thousands of distinct CDR3 sequences, about 15% recorded once. Per germline, CDR1 SQVTM and CDR2 ANQGSEA. The junction had 14 bases not matched to a gene; V was cut back by 7 bases and J by 5 bases. The CDR3 has 16 residues. The chain employs TRBV29-1 and TRBJ2-5; 12 bases are a match to TRBD2. Sequencing used PBMCs or a T cell subset sorted from them (not recorded which). The receptor's source is a man aged 18 to 29 who had mild COVID-19 (a few samples of this study predate the infection). Cell type and time point are not known. The CDR3 sequence is CSACLAGGPNWETQYF. The CDR3 nucleotides read TGCAGCGCCTGCCTAGCGGGGGGGCCGAATTGGGAGACCCAGTACTTC.